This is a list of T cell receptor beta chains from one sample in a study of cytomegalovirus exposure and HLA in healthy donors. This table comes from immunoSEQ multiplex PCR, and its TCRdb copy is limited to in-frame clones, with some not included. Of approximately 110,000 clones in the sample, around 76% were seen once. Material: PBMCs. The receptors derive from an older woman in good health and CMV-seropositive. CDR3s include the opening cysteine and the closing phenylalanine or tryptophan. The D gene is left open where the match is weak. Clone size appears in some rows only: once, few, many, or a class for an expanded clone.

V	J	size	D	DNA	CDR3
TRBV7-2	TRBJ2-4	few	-	TGTGCCAGCAGCGGAGGCAGTCTTTCCAAAAACATTCAGTACTTC	CASSGGSLSKNIQYF
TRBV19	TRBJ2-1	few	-	TGTGCCAGTAGTATTGACCCCCAGAGGACAGTTGAGCAGTTCTTC	CASSIDPQRTVEQFF
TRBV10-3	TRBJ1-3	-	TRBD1	TGTGCCATCAGTTTGGGACAGGGAGGAAACACCATATATTTT	CAISLGQGGNTIYF
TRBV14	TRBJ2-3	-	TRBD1	TGTGCCAGCAGCTATACAGGGGTGAGGGATACGCAGTATTTT	CASSYTGVRDTQYF
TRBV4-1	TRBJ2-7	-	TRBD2	TGCGCCAGCAGTCGAATTTTTAGCGGGATCTTGACCGAGCAGTACTTC	CASSRIFSGILTEQYF
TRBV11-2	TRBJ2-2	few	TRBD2	TGTGCCAGCAGCCTGGGAGGGACCGGGGAGCTGTTTTTT	CASSLGGTGELFF
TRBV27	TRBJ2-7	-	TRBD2	TGTGCCAGCAGTCGGACTAGCGGGTATACCTCCTACGAGCAGTACTTC	CASSRTSGYTSYEQYF
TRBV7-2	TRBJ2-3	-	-	TGTGCCAGCAGCTTAGGGGGGGGCGGTACCTCTGGCACAGATACGCAGTATTTT	CASSLGGGGTSGTDTQYF
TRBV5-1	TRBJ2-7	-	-	TGCGCCAGCAGCCTCCCGGACAGTTACGAGCAGTACTTC	CASSLPDSYEQYF
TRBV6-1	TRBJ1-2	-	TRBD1	TGTGCCAGCAGTGCGTTCCGGGACAGGGGGCTGGATGGCTACACCTTC	CASSAFRDRGLDGYTF
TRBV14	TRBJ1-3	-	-	TGTGCCAGCAGCCCAAACCGGTACACCATATATTTT	CASSPNRYTIYF
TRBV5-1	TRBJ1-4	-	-	TGCGCCAGCAGCTTGGGACAGATTGATGAAAAACTGTTTTTT	CASSLGQIDEKLFF
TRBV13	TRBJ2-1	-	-	TGTGCCAGCAGCCCCGGGCGGGCATACAATGAGCAGTTCTTC	CASSPGRAYNEQFF
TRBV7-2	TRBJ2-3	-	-	TGTGCCAGCAGCTTAATGCTCCGGAGCACAGATACGCAGTATTTT	CASSLMLRSTDTQYF
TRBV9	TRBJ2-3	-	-	TGTGCCAGCAGCCCAGGGGGGTCAGATACGCAGTATTTT	CASSPGGSDTQYF
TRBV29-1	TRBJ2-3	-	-	TGCAGCGTTGACTCAGACGGGGAGGTAGCTGGAGATACGCAGTATTTT	CSVDSDGEVAGDTQYF
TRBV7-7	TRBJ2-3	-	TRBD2	TGTGCTAGCAGCTTAGGGACTAGCGGGACAGATACGCAGTATTTT	CASSLGTSGTDTQYF